The source of this T cell receptor beta chain is a study of blood T cells in healthy people across ages. Study-wide points: While age rose, TCR beta diversity per million T cells dropped in a roughly linear way. Naive CD4+ cell counts and diversity both ran higher in long-lived than in aged donors.

The CDR3 loop spans 13 amino acids. CDR1 and CDR2 (germline): MNHEY, SVGAGI. Trimming left V 5 bases short and J 7 bases short, with 12 bases between. Next came a second PCR, run for about 6 to 12 cycles, which used a sample-barcoded 5' primer along with a J-beta primer mix. TCRdb re-analysed the 5' RACE reads in MiXCR, keeping a single row per CDR3 protein. Among roughly 1.5 million distinct CDR3 sequences listed, 40% to 45% were seen once. For this clonotype: Its antigen is still unknown.

Sequences were obtained from blood. This clonotype originated in a woman aged 18-30 years in good health. The chain combines TRBV6-5 with TRBJ2-1; no clear D gene. CDR3 sequence reads: CASSLPYWNEQFF. CDR3 coding DNA: TGTGCCAGCAGTCTACCCTACTGGAATGAGCAGTTCTTC.